What follows are 22 T cell receptor beta chains derived from one specimen sequenced in a study of T cells after posttransplantation cyclophosphamide. A marrow graft followed busulfan-fludarabine conditioning, with cyclophosphamide on days +3 and +4. Assay: immunoSEQ multiplex PCR; the TCRdb copy retains only in-frame clones and omits some. The profile covers approximately 7,000 clones, with 81% appearing a single time and about 20% taken by the ten largest. The sample was PBMCs, taken after allogeneic stem cell transplant with posttransplant cyclophosphamide. The source of these receptors is a female patient between 50 and 59 years old who received an allogeneic stem cell transplant from a related donor, was CMV-positive, and had no GVHD. A subset of T cells may come from the graft donor.

V is TRBV10-2 and J is TRBJ2-1; 9 bases match TRBD2. V was clipped by 6 bases and J by 5 bases; unmatched bases: 8. This CDR3 has 15 amino acids. Germline V gene data show CDR1 as WSHSY and CDR2 as SAAADI. CDR3: CASRTGGREDNEQFF. DNA for the CDR3: TGCGCCAGCAGAACAGGCGGGAGGGAGGACAATGAGCAGTTCTTC.

The rearrangement uses TRBV19 and TRBJ2-7; 7 bases are a match to TRBD1. After removal of 7 bases from V and 0 bases from J, the junction contained 6 bases not matched to a gene. The CDR3 sequence is 14 residues long. Germline V gene data show CDR1 as LNHDA and CDR2 as SQIVND (reference sequence). Written as DNA, the CDR3 is TGTGCCAGTATGCAAGACAGGGCCTCCTACGAGCAGTACTTC. Protein product: CASMQDRASYEQYF. The full variable domain, its missing parts supplied by reference TRBV19 and TRBJ2-7, is DGGITQSPKYLFRKEGQNVTLSCEQNLNHDAMYWYRQDPGQGLRLIYYSQIVNDFQKGDIAEGYSVSREKKESFPLTVTSAQKNPTAFYLCASMQDRASYEQYFGPGTRLTVT.

The V gene is TRBV10-3, the J gene TRBJ2-1; the match to TRBD2 covers 10 bases. With V trimmed by 10 bases and J by 0 bases, 12 bases remained unmatched. Germline loops: CDR1 ENHRY, CDR2 SYGVKD. The CDR3 consists of 17 residues. The CDR3 region is CATLLFPSGSSYNEQFF. The CDR3 bases are TGTGCCACCTTACTCTTTCCTAGCGGGAGCTCCTACAATGAGCAGTTCTTC.

This chain links TRBV29-1 with TRBJ2-5, with D possibly matching TRBD2 (5 bases). The CDR3 runs to 13 residues. Germline CDR1 SQVTM, CDR2 ANQGSEA. The V gene lost 6 bases and the J gene lost 2 bases, with 13 bases spanning the gap. The CDR3 DNA follows: TGCAGCGTCGAGGAGCGGAGGCAAGAGACCCAGTACTTC. It encodes CSVEERRQETQYF.

The chain joins TRBV28 to TRBJ2-2; D gene ambiguous. The V end was cut by 7 bases, the J end by 6 bases, with 18 bases between. The CDR3 contains 15 residues. CDR1 is MDHEN, CDR2 SYDVKM, per germline. This CDR3 reads CASTEVAPRSGELFF. The CDR3 region has the DNA TGTGCCAGCACCGAAGTTGCGCCTCGCTCCGGGGAGCTGTTTTTT.

This clone showed up just once. The chain joins TRBV6-5 to TRBJ2-1; TRBD2 agrees at 12 bases. The CDR3 has 15 residues. Germline V gene data show CDR1 as MNHEY and CDR2 as SVGAGI. Germline trimming cut 7 bases from V and 6 bases from J; bases unmatched to any gene: 7. The CDR3 DNA follows: TGTGCCAGCACCGAAACTAGCGGGGGGCCCAATGAGCAGTTCTTC. Translating gives CASTETSGGPNEQFF.

The chain recombines TRBV6-5 with TRBJ1-5, with D maybe TRBD1 (5 bases). Per germline, CDR1 MNHEY and CDR2 SVGAGI. This CDR3 has 14 amino acids. V was cut by 5 bases and J by 2 bases, with 10 bases left in between. The CDR3, as DNA: TGTGCCAGCAGTACCAGGGTAGGCAATCAGCCCCAGCATTTT. It yields the protein CASSTRVGNQPQHF.

This chain connects TRBV5-1 to TRBJ2-7; 10 bases agree with TRBD2. The CDR3 consists of 16 residues. V lost 4 bases and J lost 1; bases outside the gene matches: 8. CDR1 and CDR2 (germline): SGHRS, YFSETQ. CDR3 sequence: CASSPGVAGGSYEQYF. DNA for the CDR3: TGCGCCAGCAGCCCGGGGGTAGCGGGAGGATCCTACGAGCAGTACTTC.

J is TRBJ2-7 and V is TRBV7-6, with 12 bases matching TRBD1. Trimming cost V 3 bases and J 6 bases; bases outside gene matches: 3. Germline values: CDR1 SGHVS, CDR2 FNYEAQ. The CDR3 length is 14 residues. The CDR3 here is CASSLGQGASEQYF. The CDR3, as DNA: TGTGCCAGCAGCTTGGGACAGGGGGCAAGCGAGCAGTACTTC.

The J gene is TRBJ2-2, the V gene TRBV27, with 11 bases that match TRBD2. Germline trimming cut 3 bases from V and 5 bases from J; bases unmatched to any gene: 11. The CDR3 runs to 18 residues. Per germline, CDR1 MNHEY and CDR2 SMNVEV (reference sequence). CDR3 loop: CASSFRLAGQKRTGELFF. The CDR3 DNA reads TGTGCCAGCAGTTTCAGACTAGCGGGGCAAAAGCGAACCGGGGAGCTGTTTTTT.

The chain combines TRBV7-3 with TRBJ1-4; D might be TRBD1 (5 bases). The V and J ends lost 5 bases and 6 bases respectively, with 13 bases between them. This CDR3 region has 14 residues. Germline V CDR1 and CDR2: SGHTA, FQGTGA. CDR3 nucleotide sequence: TGTGCCAGCAGCCTGGGAGGGGAAGATGAAAAACTGTTTTTT. This codes for CASSLGGEDEKLFF.

This sequence joins TRBV2 and TRBJ2-5, with 13 positions matching TRBD2. This CDR3 contains 16 residues. Germline trimming cut 6 bases from V and 11 bases from J; bases unmatched to any gene: 15. Germline V gene lookup returns CDR1 SNHLY and CDR2 FYNNEI. The CDR3 DNA follows: TGTGCCAGCAGGGGGGCCCAACTAGCGGGGGGGCCGGCACAGTACTTC. Residues: CASRGAQLAGGPAQYF.

This chain connects TRBV14 to TRBJ1-6; tentative D call: TRBD1 (6 bases). The CDR3 length is 15 residues. Per the germline V gene, CDR1 is SGHDN and CDR2 is FVKESK. Trimming removed 11 bases from V and 4 bases from J, with 18 bases in between. CDR3 DNA sequence: TGTGCCGGAAAGCAGGGGACGGGGTATAATTCACCCCTCCACTTT. Translation gives CAGKQGTGYNSPLHF. Combining the CDR3 with reference TRBV14 and TRBJ1-6 gives the whole variable domain EAGVTQFPSHSVIEKGQTVTLRCDPISGHDNLYWYRRVMGKEIKFLLHFVKESKQDESGMPNNRFLAERTGGTYSTLKVQPAELEDSGVYFCAGKQGTGYNSPLHFGNGTRLTVT.

This clone is medium-sized. The rearrangement joins TRBV2 to TRBJ1-2; TRBD1 matches at 7 bases. The V segment lost 6 bases and the J segment 2 bases; nucleotides outside the gene matches: 3. CDR3 size: 13 residues. The germline gives CDR1 SNHLY, CDR2 FYNNEI. The CDR3 region is CASSATGNYGYTF. The CDR3 DNA sequence: TGTGCCAGCAGCGCGACAGGGAACTATGGCTACACCTTC.

The chain combines TRBV11-2 with TRBJ2-1; D possibly corresponds to TRBD1 (5 bases). V gave up 0 bases and J gave up 4 bases, with 19 bases separating them. Looked up from germline, CDR1 is SGHAT and CDR2 is FQNNGV. The CDR3 is 18 residues long. CDR3 residues: CASSLEIPTGRGYNEQFF. The CDR3 region has the DNA TGTGCCAGCAGCTTAGAAATCCCCACAGGACGAGGTTACAATGAGCAGTTCTTC.

This clone was seen a single time. The chain recombines TRBV7-9 with TRBJ1-1; the D gene is possibly TRBD1 (6 bases). Between the trimmed V and J ends, which lost 1 base and 7 bases, there was a span of 16 bases. The CDR3 is 15 residues long. Germline CDR1 is SEHNR and CDR2 is FQNEAQ (reference sequence). The CDR3 bases are TGTGCCAGCAGCTTAGTAATCGGGGGAGGGGGTGAAGCTTTCTTT. Translating gives CASSLVIGGGGEAFF.

V gene TRBV7-9 combines with J gene TRBJ1-6; D is uncertain. V was cut by 4 bases and J by 6 bases, with 10 bases left in between. In germline, CDR1 is SEHNR, CDR2 FQNEAQ (reference sequence). The CDR3 runs to 14 residues. The CDR3 DNA reads as TGTGCCAGCAGCTCTGGAGTATCTAATTCACCCCTCCACTTT. Its protein product is CASSSGVSNSPLHF.

The CDR3 DNA reads as TGTGCCAGCGCGCGGCAGTCCTCTGGAAACACCATATATTTT. Translated, it gives CASARQSSGNTIYF. The chain employs TRBV7-9 and TRBJ1-3, with D uncertain. Trimming took 8 bases from V and 0 from J, leaving 11 bases between them. In germline, CDR1 is SEHNR, CDR2 FQNEAQ (reference sequence). The CDR3 spans 14 residues.

The chain carries TRBV27 and TRBJ1-2, with a weak D call TRBD1 (6 bases). Per the germline V gene, CDR1 is MNHEY and CDR2 is SMNVEV (reference sequence). The V gene lost 4 bases and the J gene lost 2 bases, with 11 bases spanning the gap. This CDR3 is built from 14 residues. The CDR3 DNA follows: TGTGCCAGCAGTTATAGTGGGACAAACTATGGCTACACCTTC. Encoded protein: CASSYSGTNYGYTF.

This clone occurred a few times. The chain employs TRBV19 and TRBJ2-1; TRBD1 agrees at 9 bases. The trim removed 5 bases at V and 6 bases at J, leaving 11 bases unmatched. The CDR3 has 16 residues. CDR1 and CDR2 (germline): LNHDA, SQIVND (reference sequence). This chain's CDR3 is CASSPRTGEVRNEQFF. The CDR3 coding sequence is TGTGCCAGTAGTCCGCGGACAGGGGAGGTTCGCAATGAGCAGTTCTTC.

The table lists this clone with a count of one. The J gene is TRBJ2-3, the V gene TRBV6-1, with D perhaps TRBD2 (5 bases). Germline-derived CDR1 and CDR2 are MNHNS and SASEGT. V was trimmed by 4 bases and J by 0 bases, leaving 11 bases between them. This CDR3 is built from 15 residues. The CDR3 bases are TGTGCCAGCAGTGCACTTGCGGGCAGCACAGATACGCAGTATTTT. Its protein product is CASSALAGSTDTQYF.

The chain couples TRBV7-8 to TRBJ2-1; 12 positions match TRBD1. Trimming took 5 bases from V and 9 from J; bases not matched to a gene: 8. The CDR3 consists of 15 residues. Germline CDR1 SGHVS, CDR2 FQNEAQ. The CDR3: CASSRRDRGRVEQFF. The CDR3 nucleotides are TGTGCCAGCAGCCGCCGGGACAGGGGGCGGGTTGAGCAGTTCTTC.